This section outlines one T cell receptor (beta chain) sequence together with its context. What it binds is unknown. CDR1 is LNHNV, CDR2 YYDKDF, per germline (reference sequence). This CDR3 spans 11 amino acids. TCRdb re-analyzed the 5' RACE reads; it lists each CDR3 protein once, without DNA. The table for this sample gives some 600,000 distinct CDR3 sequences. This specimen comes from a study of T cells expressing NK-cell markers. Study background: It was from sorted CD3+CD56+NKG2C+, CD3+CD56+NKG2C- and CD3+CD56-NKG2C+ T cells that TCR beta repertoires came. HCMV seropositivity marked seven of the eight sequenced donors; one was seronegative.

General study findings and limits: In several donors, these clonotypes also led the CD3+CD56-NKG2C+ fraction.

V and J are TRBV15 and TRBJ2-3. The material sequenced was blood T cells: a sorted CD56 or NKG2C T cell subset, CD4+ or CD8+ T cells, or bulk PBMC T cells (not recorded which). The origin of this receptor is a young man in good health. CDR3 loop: CATSNSDTQYF.